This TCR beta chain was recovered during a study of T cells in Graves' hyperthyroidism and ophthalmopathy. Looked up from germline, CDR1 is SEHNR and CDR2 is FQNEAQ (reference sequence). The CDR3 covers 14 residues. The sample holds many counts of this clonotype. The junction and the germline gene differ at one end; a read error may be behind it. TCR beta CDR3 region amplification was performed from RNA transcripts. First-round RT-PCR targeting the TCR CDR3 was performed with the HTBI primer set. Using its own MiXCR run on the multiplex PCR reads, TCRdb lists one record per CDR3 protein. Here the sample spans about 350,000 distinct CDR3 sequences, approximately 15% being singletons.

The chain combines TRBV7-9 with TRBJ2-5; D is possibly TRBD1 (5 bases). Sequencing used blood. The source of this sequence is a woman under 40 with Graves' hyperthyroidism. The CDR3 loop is CASSLDRLQEAQYF. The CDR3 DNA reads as TGTGCCAGCAGCTTAGACAGGTTACAAGAGGCCCAGTACTTC.